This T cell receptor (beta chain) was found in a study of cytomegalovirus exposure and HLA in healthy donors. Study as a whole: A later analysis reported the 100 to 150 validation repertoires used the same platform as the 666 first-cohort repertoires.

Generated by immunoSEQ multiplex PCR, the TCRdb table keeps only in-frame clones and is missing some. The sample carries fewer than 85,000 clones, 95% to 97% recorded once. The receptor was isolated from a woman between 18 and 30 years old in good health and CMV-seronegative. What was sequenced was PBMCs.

The CDR3 here is CASSLSSSGSVTDTQYF. Here the CDR3 DNA reads TGCGCCAGCAGCTTGTCTTCTAGCGGGAGTGTCACAGATACGCAGTATTTT. This chain joins TRBV5-1 and TRBJ2-3, with 10 nucleotides matching TRBD2. V lost 1 base to trimming and J lost 2 bases; unmatched junction nucleotides: 7. Germline-derived CDR1 and CDR2 are SGHRS and YFSETQ. This CDR3 is 17 amino acids long.